The subject of this entry is one TCR beta chain. Original data processing: Researchers report that nucleated cell counts were estimated from reference gene primer amplification. Libraries were prepared by immunoSEQ multiplex PCR; TCRdb keeps only in-frame clonotypes and omits some of them. V, J and clone size were drawn from that table, and D and trimming were deduced from the DNA. Here the sample spans around 300,000 clones, around 89% being singletons. The sample belongs to a study of blood T cell repertoires in COVID-19. Germline V CDR1 and CDR2: LGHNA, YNFKEQ. Trimming at V came to 0 bases and at J to 0 bases, leaving 12 bases not matched to a gene. The CDR3 covers 19 residues.

This chain connects TRBV4-2 to TRBJ2-7, with TRBD2 matching over 9 bases. Sequenced material: PBMCs or T cells enriched from blood (not recorded which). The sequence was collected from a woman between 55 and 75 years old in a cohort exposed to, infected with or recovered from COVID-19 (not recorded which). CDR3 coding DNA: TGTGCCAGCAGCCAAGATTTGGGCGCTAGCGGGATTTCCTCCTACGAGCAGTACTTC. It encodes CASSQDLGASGISSYEQYF.